What follows are 5 T cell receptor beta chains derived from one specimen sequenced in a study of OX40 agonist ivuxolimab in advanced cancers. TCRdb keeps only in-frame clones here, not all; method: immunoSEQ multiplex PCR. Seen here are tens of thousands of clones, about 86% observed once, and the top ten hold under 2.5%. Sequencing was performed on CD4+ or CD8+ T cells sorted from blood, taken in a trial of the OX40 agonist ivuxolimab. The receptor set was obtained from an adult with an advanced solid tumor such as melanoma, head and neck, liver or kidney cancer.

The rearrangement links TRBV6-1 to TRBJ1-4, with D perhaps matching TRBD1 (6 bases). Per germline, CDR1 MNHNS and CDR2 SASEGT. Between the trimmed V and J ends, which lost 1 base and 7 bases, there was a span of 10 bases. The CDR3 has 14 amino acids. CDR3 bases: TGTGCCAGCAGTGAAGGGACAGCTAGTGAAAAACTGTTTTTT. It encodes CASSEGTASEKLFF.

CDR3: CASMNGGRTGELFF. The CDR3 DNA is TGTGCCAGCATGAATGGAGGGCGAACCGGGGAGCTGTTTTTT. The chain has TRBV6-5 and TRBJ2-2, with D tentatively TRBD2 (6 bases). CDR1 and CDR2 (germline): MNHEY, SVGAGI. V was shortened by 7 bases and J by 5 bases, with 14 bases between the two germline ends. The CDR3 runs to 14 residues.

V usage is TRBV6-5 and J usage is TRBJ1-5; D unresolved. This CDR3 region has 13 residues. The ends were cut back, 5 bases at V and 2 bases at J, with 7 bases in the middle. CDR1 MNHEY and CDR2 SVGAGI come from the germline V gene. DNA for the CDR3: TGTGCCAGCAGTCTAGCAGGCAATCAGCCCCAGCATTTT. Amino acid sequence: CASSLAGNQPQHF.

This rearrangement joins TRBV11-3 to TRBJ1-2, with 8 bases matching TRBD1. This CDR3 has 14 residues. Germline CDR1 SGHNT, CDR2 YENEEA. V lost 3 bases and J lost 8; bases outside the gene matches: 8. CDR3 bases: TGTGCCAGCAGCTTTGACCGGACAGGGAACGGCTACACCTTC. As protein: CASSFDRTGNGYTF.

This clone was picked up one time. Other DNA sequences of this sample code for an identical CDR3. The rearrangement uses TRBV14 and TRBJ2-3, with D unclear. V was trimmed by 6 bases and J by 2 bases, leaving 6 bases between them. The CDR3 extends over 12 amino acids. CDR1 and CDR2 (germline): SGHDN, FVKESK. The CDR3 DNA reads as TGTGCCAGCAGTCCTTTCACAGATACGCAGTATTTT. Translating it yields CASSPFTDTQYF.